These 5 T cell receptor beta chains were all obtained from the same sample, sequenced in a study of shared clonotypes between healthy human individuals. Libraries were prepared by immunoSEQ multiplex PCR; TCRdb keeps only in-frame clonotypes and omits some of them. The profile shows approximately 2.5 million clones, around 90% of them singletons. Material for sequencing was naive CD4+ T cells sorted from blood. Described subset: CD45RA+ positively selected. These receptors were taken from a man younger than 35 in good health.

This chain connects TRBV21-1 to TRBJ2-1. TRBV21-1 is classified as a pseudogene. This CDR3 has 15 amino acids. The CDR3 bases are TGTGCCAGCAGCAAATACGATTGGGGAAAGGATGAGCAGTTCTTC. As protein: CASSKYDWGKDEQFF.

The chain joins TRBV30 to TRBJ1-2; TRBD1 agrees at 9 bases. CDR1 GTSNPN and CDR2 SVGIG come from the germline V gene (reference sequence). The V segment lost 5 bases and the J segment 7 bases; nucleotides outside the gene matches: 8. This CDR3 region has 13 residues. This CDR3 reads CAWEGTGGGGYTF. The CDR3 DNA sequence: TGTGCCTGGGAAGGTACAGGGGGCGGTGGCTACACCTTC.

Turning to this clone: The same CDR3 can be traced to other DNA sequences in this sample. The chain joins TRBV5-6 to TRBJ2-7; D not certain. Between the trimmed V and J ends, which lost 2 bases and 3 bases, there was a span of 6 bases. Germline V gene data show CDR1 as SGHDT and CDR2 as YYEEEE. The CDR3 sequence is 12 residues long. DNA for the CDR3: TGTGCCAGCAGCTTTTATAACTACGAGCAGTACTTC. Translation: CASSFYNYEQYF.

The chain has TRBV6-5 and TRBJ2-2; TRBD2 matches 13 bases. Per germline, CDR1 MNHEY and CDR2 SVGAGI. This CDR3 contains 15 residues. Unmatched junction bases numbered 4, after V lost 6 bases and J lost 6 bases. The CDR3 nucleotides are TGTGCCAGCAGGCTGACTAGCGGGGGGCCCGGGGAGCTGTTTTTT. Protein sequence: CASRLTSGGPGELFF.

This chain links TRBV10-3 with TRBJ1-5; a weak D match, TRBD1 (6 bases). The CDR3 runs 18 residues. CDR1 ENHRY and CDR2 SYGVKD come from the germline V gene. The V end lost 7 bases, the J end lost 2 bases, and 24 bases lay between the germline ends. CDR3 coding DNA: TGTGCCATCATCACCTCTCGGGACACACGGGAGCGCAATCAGCCCCAGCATTTT. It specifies CAIITSRDTRERNQPQHF.